A selection of T cell receptor beta chains follows, all from one sample in a study of blood T cell repertoires in COVID-19. Profiled with immunoSEQ multiplex PCR; TCRdb holds only in-frame clones, not every one. This table has under 200,000 clones, roughly 83% appearing once. The sequenced sample was peripheral blood. The receptors shown here come from a human donor in a cohort sampled during active COVID-19. Each CDR3 is given with its conserved first and last residue. D genes are given only for firm matches. Size values are once, few and many counts, or a class for expanded clones, and some rows have none.

TRBV4-2	-	-	16	TRBJ2-1	TGTGCCAGCAGCCAATTCAAAACAGATCCATACAATGAGCAGTTCTTC	CASSQFKTDPYNEQFF
TRBV6-5	TRBD1	once	15	TRBJ1-6	TGTGCCAGCAGGGAGGACAGGGCCTATAATTCACCCCTCCACTTT	CASREDRAYNSPLHF
TRBV12-3/TRBV12-4	-	-	12	TRBJ2-3	TGTGCCAGCAGTTTTCGTGCAGATACGCAGTATTTT	CASSFRADTQYF
TRBV4-1	-	-	14	TRBJ1-5	TGCGCCAGCAGCCCAGAGGGAGGGAATCAGCCCCAGCATTTT	CASSPEGGNQPQHF
TRBV21-1	-	-	15	TRBJ1-2	TGTGCCAGCACCCACCGGGACAGGGAGGGCTATGGCTACACCTTC	CASTHRDREGYGYTF
TRBV6-6	TRBD2	once	13	TRBJ2-7	TGTGCCAGCATGGCAGCGGGAGTTTACGAGCAGTACTTC	CASMAAGVYEQYF
TRBV21-1	-	once	15	TRBJ2-7	TGTGCCAGCAGCAAGGGGCTGGCTAGCGCCTACGAGCAGTACTTC	CASSKGLASAYEQYF
TRBV3-1/TRBV3-2	TRBD2	-	16	TRBJ2-2	TGTGCCAGCAGCACGACCGCCGGGCGGGAGGACGGGGAGCTGTTTTTT	CASSTTAGREDGELFF
TRBV28	TRBD1	-	15	TRBJ2-7	TGTGCCAGCAGTGCCCCGGGACAGGGGGCCTACGAGCAGTACTTC	CASSAPGQGAYEQYF
TRBV28	-	-	11	TRBJ1-1	TGTGCCAGCAGTTCAGGGTCTGAAGCTTTCTTT	CASSSGSEAFF
TRBV9	-	-	13	TRBJ2-7	TGTGCCAGCAGCGCGGGACTCGGCTACGAGCAGTACTTC	CASSAGLGYEQYF
TRBV5-5	-	-	14	TRBJ1-1	TGTGCCAGCAGCTTGGTACAGGGTAACACTGAAGCTTTCTTT	CASSLVQGNTEAFF
TRBV27	-	-	17	TRBJ2-5	TGTGCCAGCAGTTTAGGTTGGCTCACTAGTGGCCAAGAGACCCAGTACTTC	CASSLGWLTSGQETQYF
TRBV7-9	TRBD2	once	15	TRBJ2-1	TGTGCCAGCAGCGGGACTAGCCTCTCCTACAATGAGCAGTTCTTC	CASSGTSLSYNEQFF
TRBV27	TRBD1	-	14	TRBJ2-7	TGTGCCAGTTCTATATTCAGGGGGCAATACGAGCAGTACTTC	CASSIFRGQYEQYF
TRBV25-1	TRBD2	-	18	TRBJ2-1	TGTGCCAGCAGTGAAGGTCCTCTAGCGGGGGGCTCCTACAATGAGCAGTTCTTC	CASSEGPLAGGSYNEQFF
TRBV7-9	-	-	16	TRBJ1-6	TGTGCCAGCAGCCCCGGACTAAGCTCCTATAATTCACCCCTCCACTTT	CASSPGLSSYNSPLHF
TRBV19	-	-	13	TRBJ2-1	TGTGCCAGTAGTTACGACAGGCGCAATGAGCAGTTCTTC	CASSYDRRNEQFF
TRBV27	-	-	14	TRBJ2-5	TGTGCCAGCAGTTTATGGTCAGGGTCGGAGACCCAGTACTTC	CASSLWSGSETQYF
TRBV19	TRBD2	few	16	TRBJ2-7	TGTGCCAGTAGTTCAAGGGGACTAGCGCGGACCTACGAGCAGTACTTC	CASSSRGLARTYEQYF
TRBV11-3	TRBD2	-	14	TRBJ2-1	TGTGCCAGCAGCTTCTCCGGGACTAGCAATGAGCAGTTCTTC	CASSFSGTSNEQFF
TRBV24-1	TRBD1	-	15	TRBJ2-7	TGTGCCACCAGTGACCCGGGACAGGGGGCCTACGAGCAGTACTTC	CATSDPGQGAYEQYF
TRBV5-1	-	-	14	TRBJ1-6	TGCGCCAGCAGCTTGGGGGGGCAGGGGTCACCCCTCCACTTT	CASSLGGQGSPLHF
TRBV5-1	TRBD1	-	18	TRBJ2-6	TGCGCCAGCAGCTTGTACCTTAGACAGGGTACAGGGGCCAACGTCCTGACTTTC	CASSLYLRQGTGANVLTF
TRBV5-8	-	once	16	TRBJ2-1	TGTGCCAGCAGCTTGGAGGGCGGGATCTCCTACAATGAGCAGTTCTTC	CASSLEGGISYNEQFF
TRBV4-1	-	-	17	TRBJ2-3	TGCGCCAGCAGCCATCTTTTAGGACAAGGCGGTATGAATACGCAGTATTTT	CASSHLLGQGGMNTQYF
TRBV19	-	few	15	TRBJ2-3	TGTGCCAGTAGTATGGTACTAGCCCTAGGGGATACGCAGTATTTT	CASSMVLALGDTQYF
TRBV4-3	TRBD1	-	20	TRBJ2-7	TGCGCCAGCAGCCAAGAAGCAGGGACAGGGGGGATTCGATCCTACTACGAGCAGTACTTC	CASSQEAGTGGIRSYYEQYF
TRBV5-8	TRBD1	once	15	TRBJ1-5	TGTGCCAGCAGTGGGGACAGCCGCTTACGTGGGCCCCAGCATTTT	CASSGDSRLRGPQHF
TRBV7-2	TRBD2	-	17	TRBJ2-7	TGTGCCAGCAGCTTAGGCCCACGGACTAGCGGCTCCTACGAGCAGTACTTC	CASSLGPRTSGSYEQYF
TRBV7-7	TRBD1	-	19	TRBJ1-2	TGTGCTAGCAGCCAAAACGGGACAGGAGGGGCCCATCTAGTAGCTGGCTACACCTTC	CASSQNGTGGAHLVAGYTF
TRBV6-1	TRBD2	-	17	TRBJ2-7	TGTGCCAGCAGTGGGGGGGGTAGCCTCACACCCTCCTACGAGCAGTACTTC	CASSGGGSLTPSYEQYF
TRBV5-1	TRBD1	-	15	TRBJ2-7	TGCGCCAGCAGCCCCGGAGGGACAGGGGGCTACGAGCAGTACTTC	CASSPGGTGGYEQYF
TRBV19	TRBD2	-	14	TRBJ2-1	TGTGCCAGTAGTACTAGCGGCTACTACAATGAGCAGTTCTTC	CASSTSGYYNEQFF
TRBV27	-	-	14	TRBJ1-2	TGTGCCAGCAGTTTTGGCCGGGGGGCCTTGGGCTACACCTTC	CASSFGRGALGYTF
TRBV18	-	-	13	TRBJ2-1	TGTGCCAGCTTACCCGGGAGCTACAATGAGCAGTTCTTC	CASLPGSYNEQFF
TRBV5-1	-	-	16	TRBJ2-3	TGCGCCAGCAGCTTGGGGGGCACGGCCTCCACAGATACGCAGTATTTT	CASSLGGTASTDTQYF
TRBV28	-	-	13	TRBJ1-5	TGTGCCACCCTGTTCAGGGTCGGGCAGCCCCAGCATTTT	CATLFRVGQPQHF
TRBV11-3	TRBD1	-	14	TRBJ1-5	TGTGCCAGCAGCTCTCAGGGGGTCTGGCAGCCCCAGCATTTT	CASSSQGVWQPQHF
TRBV9	TRBD1	-	15	TRBJ1-6	TGTGCCAGCAGCGTAGAGGGGACAGGTAATTCACCCCTCCACTTT	CASSVEGTGNSPLHF
TRBV27	TRBD2	-	15	TRBJ2-1	TGTGCCAGCAGCGAGACTAGCGCTCCCTACAATGAGCAGTTCTTC	CASSETSAPYNEQFF
TRBV19	-	-	14	TRBJ2-7	TGTGCCAGTAGCCCGAAGACACTCACCTACGAGCAGTACTTC	CASSPKTLTYEQYF
TRBV5-6	TRBD1	-	17	TRBJ1-5	TGTGCCAGCAGCTCCCGGGACAGGGTAAATAGCAATCAGCCCCAGCATTTT	CASSSRDRVNSNQPQHF
TRBV14	TRBD1	-	14	TRBJ2-2	TGTGCCAGCAGCCATACAGGGGTGGCCGGGGAGCTGTTTTTT	CASSHTGVAGELFF
TRBV10-1	TRBD1	-	15	TRBJ1-1	TGCGCCAGCAGTACCTACGGGACAGCGAACACTGAAGCTTTCTTT	CASSTYGTANTEAFF
TRBV6-4	-	few	14	TRBJ1-1	TGTGCCAGCAGTGACACATCCCGAGGCACTGAAGCTTTCTTT	CASSDTSRGTEAFF
TRBV21-1	-	-	21	TRBJ2-5	TGTGCCAGCAGCAAAGGCATGGGTCGTCCGAGATCGACCCGGGATCGGGAGACCCAGTACTTC	CASSKGMGRPRSTRDRETQYF
TRBV23-1	TRBD1	-	15	TRBJ2-5	TGCGCCAGCAGTCAATCTGGGACAGGGCGCGAGACCCAGTACTTC	CASSQSGTGRETQYF
TRBV2	-	-	15	TRBJ1-1	TGTGCCAGCAGTCGGTCGGAGGCGGGGTACACTGAAGCTTTCTTT	CASSRSEAGYTEAFF
TRBV6-5	TRBD1	-	14	TRBJ2-7	TGTGCCAGCAGTTACCGGGACAGGGGATACGAGCAGTACTTC	CASSYRDRGYEQYF
TRBV7-2	-	-	15	TRBJ2-7	TGTGCCAGCAGTCACCCTCAGGGCGTCGGCTACGAGCAGTACTTC	CASSHPQGVGYEQYF
TRBV7-2	TRBD1	-	15	TRBJ2-7	TGTGCCAGCAGCTTAATCGGGGACAGGGGTTATGAGCAGTACTTC	CASSLIGDRGYEQYF
TRBV25-1	TRBD1	-	16	TRBJ2-7	TGTGCCAGCAGTCCCGGGACAGGATCAAGATCGTACGAGCAGTACTTC	CASSPGTGSRSYEQYF
TRBV18	TRBD1	few	14	TRBJ1-2	TGTGCCAGCTCCCGCGGACAGGGGAAGGATGGCTACACCTTC	CASSRGQGKDGYTF
TRBV7-6	-	-	16	TRBJ1-1	TGTGCCAGCAGCATCGGTCGCTCCCTTCTGAACACTGAAGCTTTCTTT	CASSIGRSLLNTEAFF
TRBV6-2/TRBV6-3	-	-	12	TRBJ2-7	TGTGCCAGCAGTGGTCAGGGCTACGAGCAGTACTTC	CASSGQGYEQYF
TRBV19	TRBD2	-	15	TRBJ2-5	TGTGCCAGTAGTATTCCGACTAGCGGGGGGGAGACCCAGTACTTC	CASSIPTSGGETQYF
TRBV10-1	-	-	12	TRBJ1-1	TGCGCCAGCAGTGCCACAGACACTGAAGCTTTCTTT	CASSATDTEAFF
TRBV6-4	-	-	16	TRBJ1-6	TGTGCCAGCAGTGCCCCCACAGAGGGCCTCGGTTCACCCCTCCACTTT	CASSAPTEGLGSPLHF